Listed below are T cell receptor beta chains from one sample, sequenced in a study of Graves' ophthalmopathy and Graves' hyperthyroidism. TCRdb fed the multiplex PCR reads into MiXCR, producing one record per CDR3 protein. The sample has 650,000 to 900,000 distinct CDR3 sequences; roughly two fifths are singletons. The sequenced sample consisted of peripheral blood. The receptor source for this set is an adult man with Graves' ophthalmopathy. The CDR3 runs from the conserved cysteine through the conserved F or W. The order of the fields is CDR3 length, J gene, V gene, D gene, clone size, CDR3 protein, CDR3 DNA. The D gene is left open where the match is weak. Size is stated for part of the rows, as once, few or many counts, or as a class when the clone is expanded.

>15|TRBJ2-5|TRBV5-4|TRBD1|few
CASSLRTGGAETQYF
TGTGCCAGCAGCTTAAGAACAGGGGGCGCAGAGACCCAGTACTTC
>13|TRBJ1-6|TRBV30|NA|NA
CAWSVTGNSPLHF
TGTGCCTGGAGTGTAACGGGGAATTCACCCCTCCACTTT
>13|TRBJ1-4|TRBV14|NA|many
CASSQDPWDSWFF
TGTGCCAGCAGCCAAGATCCGTGGGACTCGTGGTTTTTT
>17|TRBJ2-2|TRBV25-1|NA|NA
CASSHHRTDPNTGELFF
TGTGCCAGCAGCCACCACCGGACAGACCCGAACACCGGGGAGCTGTTTTTT
>15|TRBJ2-2|TRBV25-1|TRBD1|NA
CASSRDRDPTGELFF
TGTGCCAGCAGTAGGGACAGGGATCCCACCGGGGAGCTGTTTTTT
>15|TRBJ2-2|TRBV7-6|TRBD2|NA
CASSFGTSLAGELFF
TGTGCCAGCAGCTTTGGGACTAGCCTTGCCGGGGAGCTGTTTTTT
>10|TRBJ2-7|TRBV2|TRBD1|NA
CASRRGQGAF
TGTGCCAGCAGGCGGGGACAGGGGGCCTTC
>15|TRBJ1-4|TRBV4-1|TRBD1|NA
CASSQDRGPNEKLFF
TGCGCCAGCAGCCAAGACAGGGGGCCTAATGAAAAACTGTTTTTT
>16|TRBJ1-5|TRBV24-1|NA|many
CATSDDTGIRNQPQHF
TGTGCCACCAGTGATGATACAGGGATCCGCAATCAGCCCCAGCATTTT
>16|TRBJ1-6|TRBV2|NA|few
CASSYPLGTADSPLHF
TGTGCCAGCAGTTACCCCCTCGGGACCGCTGATTCACCCCTCCACTTT
>15|TRBJ2-6|TRBV7-9|NA|NA
CASSFREAGANVLTF
TGTGCCAGCAGCTTCAGGGAGGCTGGGGCCAACGTCCTGACTTTC
>14|TRBJ2-7|TRBV20-1|NA|NA
CSARFPRGDYEQYF
TGCAGTGCTAGATTTCCGCGGGGAGACTACGAGCAGTACTTC
>13|TRBJ1-2|TRBV4-1|NA|NA
CASSQAQGYGYAF
TGCGCCAGCAGCCAGGCACAGGGATACGGCTACGCCTTC
>15|TRBJ1-2|TRBV5-4|TRBD1|NA
CASSRDRVVYYGYTF
TGTGCCAGCAGCCGGGACAGGGTGGTATATTATGGCTACACCTTC
>15|TRBJ2-7|TRBV15|TRBD1|many
CATSLPGQGPYEQYF
TGTGCCACCAGTCTACCGGGACAGGGGCCCTACGAGCAGTACTTC
>12|TRBJ1-4|TRBV29-1|NA|NA
CSVMGSGEKLFF
TGCAGCGTTATGGGGTCGGGTGAAAAACTGTTTTTT
>14|TRBJ1-4|TRBV6-5|TRBD1|NA
CASTMTGGSEKLFF
TGTGCCAGCACCATGACAGGGGGCAGTGAAAAACTGTTTTTT
>14|TRBJ1-2|TRBV9|NA|NA
CASSVDTAVYGYTF
TGTGCCAGCAGCGTCGATACAGCCGTCTATGGCTACACCTTC